This T cell receptor beta chain was documented in a study of OX40 agonist ivuxolimab in advanced cancers. Study information: Dose-escalation patients' cancers were hepatocellular carcinoma, melanoma, renal cell or head and neck cancer. Three partial responders included one hepatocellular carcinoma patient and two cutaneous melanoma patients.

This CDR3 contains 14 residues. Germline CDR1 is SGDLS and CDR2 is YYNGEE. With 0 bases removed from V and 4 bases from J, the gap between germline ends came to 9 bases. The table came from immunoSEQ multiplex PCR; TCRdb's copy has only in-frame clones and leaves some out. The table lists about 49,000 clones, roughly 85% of them singletons, with roughly 21% in the top ten. The sequenced sample was CD4+ or CD8+ T cells sorted from blood, obtained in a trial of the OX40 agonist ivuxolimab. The sequence was obtained from an adult with an advanced solid tumor such as melanoma, head and neck, liver or kidney cancer. The V and J genes are TRBV9 and TRBJ2-3, with D hard to call. CDR3 in amino acids: CASSVGGGSDTQYF. CDR3 bases: TGTGCCAGCAGCGTAGGGGGTGGTTCAGATACGCAGTATTTT.